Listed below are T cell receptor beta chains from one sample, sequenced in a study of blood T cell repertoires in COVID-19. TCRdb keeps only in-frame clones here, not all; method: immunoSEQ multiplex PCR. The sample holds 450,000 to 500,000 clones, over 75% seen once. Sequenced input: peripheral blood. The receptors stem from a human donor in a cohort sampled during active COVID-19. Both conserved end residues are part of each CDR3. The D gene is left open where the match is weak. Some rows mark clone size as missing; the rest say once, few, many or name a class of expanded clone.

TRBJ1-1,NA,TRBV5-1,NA,CASTVGATDTEAFF,TGCGCCAGCACCGTAGGGGCGACGGACACTGAAGCTTTCTTT
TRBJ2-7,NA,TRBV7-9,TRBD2,CASSSRMSGRGYEQYF,TGTGCCAGCAGCTCCCGCATGAGCGGGAGGGGGTACGAGCAGTACTTC
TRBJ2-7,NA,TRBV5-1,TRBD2,CASSQNLAGGGEQYF,TGCGCCAGCAGCCAAAATCTAGCGGGAGGTGGCGAGCAGTACTTC
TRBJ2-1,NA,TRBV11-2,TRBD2,CASSFTSGIDEQFF,TGTGCCAGCAGCTTTACTAGCGGGATCGATGAGCAGTTCTTC
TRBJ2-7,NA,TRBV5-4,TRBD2,CASSITGTTYEQYF,TGTGCCAGCAGCATTACCGGGACTACCTACGAGCAGTACTTC
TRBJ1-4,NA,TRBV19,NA,CASSPQHEKLFF,TGTGCCAGTAGTCCCCAACACGAAAAACTGTTTTTT
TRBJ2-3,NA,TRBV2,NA,CATRSLASVPSDTQYF,TGTGCCACAAGGTCCTTGGCTAGCGTTCCCTCAGATACGCAGTATTTT
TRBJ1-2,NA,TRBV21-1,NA,CASSKLQVLNYGYTF,TGTGCCAGCAGCAAACTGCAGGTTCTCAACTATGGCTACACCTTC
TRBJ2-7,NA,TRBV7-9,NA,CASSLTRGGTGEQYF,TGTGCCAGCAGCTTAACTAGGGGGGGTACGGGCGAGCAGTACTTC
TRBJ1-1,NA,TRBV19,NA,CASSISWGRDTEAFF,TGTGCCAGTAGTATTTCCTGGGGCAGAGACACTGAAGCTTTCTTT
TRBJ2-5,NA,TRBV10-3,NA,CAIRTDRSQETQYF,TGTGCCATCAGGACGGACAGAAGCCAAGAGACCCAGTACTTC
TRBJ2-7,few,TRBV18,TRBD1,CASSRGQGDEQYF,TGTGCCAGCTCCCGGGGACAGGGCGACGAGCAGTACTTC
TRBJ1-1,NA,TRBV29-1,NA,CSVESTVGLTEAFF,TGCAGCGTTGAGAGCACAGTAGGACTTACTGAAGCTTTCTTT
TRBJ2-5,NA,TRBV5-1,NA,CASSLATGETQYF,TGCGCCAGCAGCTTGGCCACGGGAGAGACCCAGTACTTC
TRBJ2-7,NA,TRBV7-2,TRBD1,CASSLAGTGEGFLYEQYF,TGTGCCAGCAGCTTAGCAGGGACAGGAGAAGGGTTCCTCTACGAGCAGTACTTC
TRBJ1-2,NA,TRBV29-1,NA,CSVERGLAYGYTF,TGCAGCGTTGAAAGGGGGTTAGCCTATGGCTACACCTTC
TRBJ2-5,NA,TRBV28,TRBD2,CASSIPGLAVKTQYF,TGTGCCAGCAGTATCCCGGGACTAGCGGTAAAGACCCAGTACTTC
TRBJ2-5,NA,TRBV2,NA,CASSVSVEVLTETQYF,TGTGCCAGCAGTGTCTCCGTGGAGGTTTTAACGGAGACCCAGTACTTC
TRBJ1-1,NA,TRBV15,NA,CATRRGEDTEAFF,TGTGCCACCCGACGGGGGGAGGACACTGAAGCTTTCTTT
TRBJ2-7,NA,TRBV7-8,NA,CASSWRESYEQYF,TGTGCCAGCAGCTGGAGGGAGTCCTACGAGCAGTACTTC
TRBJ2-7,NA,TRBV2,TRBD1,CASSGDRGHWYEQYF,TGTGCCAGCAGTGGAGACAGGGGTCATTGGTACGAGCAGTACTTC
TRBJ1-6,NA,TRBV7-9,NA,CASSLEVVHYPNSPLHF,TGTGCCAGCAGCTTAGAGGTTGTTCACTACCCTAATTCACCCCTCCACTTT
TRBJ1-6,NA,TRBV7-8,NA,CASSLMQASSYNSPLHF,TGTGCCAGCAGCTTAATGCAGGCCAGCTCCTATAATTCACCCCTCCACTTT